Below are 14 T cell receptor gamma chains sequenced from a single sample in a study of γδ T cells in repeated Plasmodium falciparum infection. TCRdb called clones anew from the multiplex PCR reads with CATT. The sample carries approximately 26,000 gamma-chain clones, around 2.9% recorded once. Gammadelta T cells were flow-sorted from PBMC into Vgamma9/Vdelta2+ and Vdelta2-negative populations for bulk analysis. The source material was gamma-delta T cells from blood. The source is a pool of human donors (malaria-infected and uninfected, not separated).

This clone has ten or more counts. This chain connects TRGV3 to TRGJ1 or TRGJ2. Germline-derived CDR1 and CDR2 are VTNTFY and YDVSTARD (reference sequence). CDR3 length equals 13 residues. The V gene end was trimmed by 0 bases and the J gene end by 7 bases; junction bases not matched to a gene: 6. The CDR3 DNA follows: TGTGCCACCTGGGACAGGCCGAAGTATAAGAAACTCTTT. It yields the protein CATWDRPKYKKLF.

This clone was seen ten or more times. TCRdb shows a much larger clone's protein in place of this DNA's translation, and the two differ at residue 4, likely through a read error; the protein shown is translated from the DNA. The sample carries other DNA sequences with the same CDR3. CDR3 in amino acids: CALRETYKKLF. For the CDR3, the DNA is TGTGCCTTGCGGGAGACCTATAAGAAACTCTTT. The chain joins TRGV9 to TRGJ1 or TRGJ2. The J gene comes from matching the DNA to germline here; TCRdb lacks it. Germline CDR1 and CDR2: GITISATS and ISYDGTV (reference sequence). The CDR3 covers 11 residues.

Many counts were recorded for this clone. TCRdb's entry gives the protein of a much larger clone, which mismatches this DNA's translation at residue 6, likely from a read error; the protein reported here is translated from the DNA. V gene TRGV4 combines with J gene TRGJ1 or TRGJ2. No J gene was available from TCRdb, and it was assigned here by a germline match of the DNA. This CDR3 region has 14 residues. J was trimmed by 6 bases and V by 2 bases; bases with no gene match: 10. Germline assignment: CDR1 EGSTGY and CDR2 YDSYTSSV. DNA of the CDR3: TGTGCCACCTGGGATGTGCCTCGTCGTTATAAGAAACTCTTT. Translating it yields CATWDVPRRYKKLF.

This clone was detected many times. The chain has TRGV5 and TRGJ1 or TRGJ2. Trimming at V came to 5 bases and at J to 1 base, leaving 11 bases not matched to a gene. CDR3 length equals 15 residues. Germline-derived CDR1 and CDR2 are VINAFY and YDVSNSKD. CDR3 DNA sequence: TGTGCCACCTGGGGCCCGCCCCCCAATTATTATAAGAAACTCTTT. It yields the protein CATWGPPPNYYKKLF.

This clone was found many times. TCRdb pairs this DNA with a much larger clone's protein that differs at residue 5, likely a read error; the protein shown was translated from the DNA. V usage is TRGV9 and J usage is TRGJ1 or TRGJ2. The J gene, not given by TCRdb, was assigned here from a germline match of the nucleotide sequence. CDR1 is GITISATS, CDR2 ISYDGTV, per germline (reference sequence). This CDR3 region has 14 residues. Trimming took 5 bases from V and 10 from J; bases not matched to a gene: 17. The CDR3 protein is CALWGVSPRRKKLF. For the CDR3, the DNA is TGTGCCTTGTGGGGGGTATCTCCTCGGCGAAAGAAACTCTTT.

A few counts support this clone. TCRdb lists the protein of a much larger clone for this DNA, which differs at residue 3, so this is likely a read error; the protein given here is translated from the DNA itself. The chain employs TRGV9 and TRGJP2. TCRdb does not report a J gene; here it was assigned by matching the DNA to germline references. The CDR3 is made up of 15 amino acids. Looked up from germline, CDR1 is GITISATS and CDR2 is ISYDGTV (reference sequence). The CDR3 loop reads CAMWEVQRSDWIKTF. CDR3 in DNA: TGTGCCATGTGGGAGGTGCAAAGGAGTGATTGGATCAAGACGTTT.

This clone has at least ten counts. TCRdb's protein, taken from a much larger clone, differs from this DNA's translation at residue 5, likely owing to a read error; the protein displayed comes from the DNA. The chain is built from TRGV9 and TRGJ1 or TRGJ2. Matching the DNA to germline supplied the J gene, which TCRdb does not give. Trimming cost V 5 bases and J 4 bases; bases outside gene matches: 8. CDR3 size: 13 residues. CDR1 is GITISATS, CDR2 ISYDGTV, per germline (reference sequence). CDR3 DNA: TGTGCCTTGTGGGGGGCCCCCTATTATAAGAAACTCTTT. This codes for CALWGAPYYKKLF.

This clone was observed many times. A far larger clone lies a single base away; this is likely a read error. CDR3 protein: CATWDDRNSLPVEQHLLSQVSIGRIQHF. The CDR3 DNA is TGTGCCACCTGGGACGACCGAAACTCTTTGCCAGTGGAACAACACTTGTTGTCACAGGTAAGTATCGGAAGAATACAACATTTC. Called V gene: TRGV2; the J gene was not called. CDR1 is EGSNGY and CDR2 is YDSYNSKV in the germline V gene. This CDR3 contains 28 residues.

Ten or more counts support this clone. A read error is likely here: a far larger clone is one base away. The V gene is TRGV9, the J gene TRGJ1 or TRGJ2. Germline CDR1 GITISATS, CDR2 ISYDGTV (reference sequence). This CDR3 is 9 amino acids long. The CDR3 loop reads CALYYKKLF. CDR3 nucleotides: TGTGCCTTGTATTATAAGAAGCTCTTT.

This clone was detected many times. The protein recorded in TCRdb matches a much larger clone and deviates from this DNA's translation at residue 9, suggesting a read error; the protein here is obtained by translating the DNA. This chain connects TRGV8 to TRGJ1 or TRGJ2. Germline CDR1 VENAVY, CDR2 YDSYNSRV. This CDR3 is built from 18 residues. After removal of 6 bases from V and 3 bases from J, the junction contained 23 bases not matched to a gene. As DNA, the CDR3 is TGTGCCACCTGGCAAAACTCTACTAGGGGGTATTTTTATTATAAGAAACTCTTT. Its protein is CATWQNSTRGYFYYKKLF.

The sample holds many counts of this clone. A single base is all that separates this from a far larger clone, so a read error is likely. The same CDR3 can be traced to other DNA sequences in this sample. The genes are TRGV2 and TRGJ1 or TRGJ2. The germline V gene encodes CDR1 EGSNGY and CDR2 YDSYNSKV. The V and J ends lost 0 bases and 4 bases, in that order; junction bases with no gene match: 3. This CDR3 has 13 residues. Here the CDR3 reads CATWDGPYYKKLF. The CDR3 nucleotides read TGTGCCACCTGGGACGGGCCCTATTATAAGAAACTCTTT.

The sample holds many counts of this clone. The protein TCRdb gives is from a much larger clone and does not agree with this DNA's translation at residue 2, likely a read error; the protein shown here comes from the DNA. CDR3 bases: TGTACCACCTGGGACGGGCAGAAGAAACTCTTT. The encoded protein is CTTWDGQKKLF. The rearrangement uses TRGV2 and TRGJ1 or TRGJ2. This CDR3 is built from 11 residues. From germline, CDR1 is EGSNGY and CDR2 YDSYNSKV.

This clone was counted a few times. A read error likely explains this, since a far larger clone differs by one base. The chain carries TRGV8 and TRGJP1. The J gene, left out of TCRdb, was set here by checking the DNA against germline. Germline CDR1 VENAVY, CDR2 YDSYNSRV. The trim removed 0 bases at V and 4 bases at J, leaving 5 bases unmatched. The CDR3 covers 15 residues. In DNA, the CDR3 is TGTGCCACCTGGGATAGGTACGGCACTGGTTGGTTCAAGATATTT. Amino acids: CATWDRYGTGWFKIF.

This clone was seen repeatedly, ten times or more. A single base is all that separates this from a far larger clone, so a read error is likely. Other DNA sequences in the same sample also yield this CDR3. The V and J genes are TRGV9 and TRGJP. TCRdb carries no J gene annotation; the J gene was assigned here by matching the DNA with germline. The CDR3 has 17 residues. Germline assignment: CDR1 GITISATS and CDR2 ISYDGTV (reference sequence). This CDR3 is CALWEFLKELGKKIKVF. Written as DNA, the CDR3 is TGTGCCTTGTGGGAATTCTTGAAAGAGCTGGGCAAAAAAATCAAGGTATTT.